This T cell receptor beta chain stems from a study of T cells expressing NK-cell markers. Study-wide background: There were seven HCMV-seropositive donors and one seronegative donor among the eight sequenced. General observations from the study: Specificity for HCMV among expanded NKG2C+ T cell clones was not established. NKG2C+ dominant clonotype frequencies in about 6 donors were about 1.0-8% of CD8+ T cells.

Turning to this clonotype: The target antigen is unknown.

TCRdb reanalyzed the 5' RACE reads and collapses them to one entry per CDR3 protein, without DNA. The listing contains some 300,000 distinct CDR3 sequences. Per germline, CDR1 SGHTA and CDR2 FQGNSA. The CDR3 loop spans 17 amino acids. The sample comprised blood T cells: a sorted CD56 or NKG2C T cell subset, CD4+ or CD8+ T cells, or bulk PBMC T cells (not recorded which). The TCR sequence derives from a man younger than 35 in good health. The chain has TRBV7-2 and TRBJ2-3; the D gene TCRdb calls, TRBD2, cannot be checked with no DNA. The CDR3 here is CASSKGGGRVGTDTQYF. Full variable domain (rest looked up from reference TRBV7-2 and TRBJ2-3): GAGVSQSPSNKVTEKGKDVELRCDPISGHTALYWYRQSLGQGLEFLIYFQGNSAPDKSGLPSDRFSAERTGGSVSTLTIQRTQQEDSAVYLCASSKGGGRVGTDTQYFGPGTRLTVL.